Below, 16 T cell receptor beta chains from the same sample are listed, as sequenced in a study of blood T cell repertoires in COVID-19 (dated by TCRdb to the early 2020s). Library generation was performed with the immunoSEQ multiplex PCR assay. Entries here come from immuneACCESS through TCRdb and include only in-frame sequences with V and J called. Some clones fail to appear in such tables; in the studies checked, an unresolved V gene covers under half of the shortfall, and the cause of the remainder is unknown. Across this sample there are about 80,000 clones, with around 76% seen only once. Clones ranked in the top ten supply about 16% of the sample. Sequenced: peripheral blood. Every receptor here comes from a man between 70 and 80 years old with active or convalescent COVID-19.

The rearrangement joins TRBV6-6 to TRBJ1-2; 9 nucleotides align to TRBD1. J lost 8 bases, V lost 2 bases, and 12 bases had no gene match. This CDR3 spans 16 amino acids. Germline loops: CDR1 MNHNY, CDR2 SVGAGI (reference sequence). CDR3 coding DNA: TGTGCCAGCAGTTACGTTGGGACAGGGAGTACGGTAGGCTACACCTTC. It yields the protein CASSYVGTGSTVGYTF.

The rearrangement uses TRBV28 and TRBJ2-1, with 8 bases matching TRBD2. Germline CDR1 MDHEN, CDR2 SYDVKM. Trimming at V came to 4 bases and at J to 4 bases, leaving 9 bases not matched to a gene. CDR3 length: 16 amino acids. CDR3 in amino acids: CASSSQAGGLYNEQFF. CDR3 bases: TGTGCCAGCAGTTCCCAGGCGGGGGGACTATACAATGAGCAGTTCTTC.

The chain employs TRBV6-5 and TRBJ1-2; TRBD1 might be the D (6 bases). The V end lost 7 bases, the J end lost 7 bases, and 19 bases lay between the germline ends. The CDR3 has 14 amino acids. Germline loops: CDR1 MNHEY, CDR2 SVGAGI. For the CDR3, the DNA is TGTGCCAGCACCGGGAAGGGGGAATGGGCTGGCTACACCTTC. Translating gives CASTGKGEWAGYTF.

The gene calls are TRBV5-1 and TRBJ2-1; TRBD2 aligns across 12 bases. CDR3 length equals 17 residues. The ends lost 0 bases at V and 7 bases at J; junction bases unmatched: 8. Germline V CDR1 and CDR2: SGHRS, YFSETQ. This CDR3 reads CASSLASSGGAFNEQFF. In DNA, the CDR3 is TGCGCCAGCAGCTTGGCGTCTAGCGGGGGGGCCTTTAATGAGCAGTTCTTC.

This chain joins TRBV3-1 (or the pseudogene TRBV3-2) and TRBJ1-3; D is perhaps TRBD1 (6 bases). V shed 5 bases and J shed 1 base, with 12 bases lying between them. CDR3 length: 15 amino acids. Germline CDR1 is LGHDT and CDR2 is YNNKEL (reference sequence). This CDR3 reads CASSFTGSSGNTIYF. DNA of the CDR3: TGTGCCAGCAGCTTTACAGGGTCTTCTGGAAACACCATATATTTT.

This clone was seen only a few times. The chain recombines TRBV5-6 with TRBJ1-5, with D uncertain. Germline V lookup: CDR1 SGHDT, CDR2 YYEEEE. The CDR3 runs 17 residues. The V end lost 1 base, the J end lost 3 bases, and 17 bases lay between the germline ends. CDR3 coding DNA: TGTGCCAGCAGCTTGCAGGTCGGTCAGAACTCCAATCAGCCCCAGCATTTT. Its translation: CASSLQVGQNSNQPQHF.

The chain links TRBV19 to TRBJ1-1, with TRBD1 as a possible D gene (5 bases). The ends were cut back, 6 bases at V and 4 bases at J, with 12 bases in the middle. This CDR3 contains 13 residues. Germline V gene lookup returns CDR1 LNHDA and CDR2 SQIVND (reference sequence). The CDR3: CASSQHGGTEAFF. The CDR3 DNA sequence: TGTGCCAGTAGCCAGCACGGGGGCACTGAAGCTTTCTTT.

The rearrangement uses TRBV30 and TRBJ2-5; 13 bases agree with TRBD2. The CDR3 spans 15 residues. CDR1 and CDR2 (germline): GTSNPN, SVGIG (reference sequence). Trimming removed 5 bases from V and 6 bases from J; junction bases left unmatched: 9. The CDR3 DNA reads as TGTGCCTGGGGGAGGGGGACTAGCGGGGTTAAGACCCAGTACTTC. It is translated as CAWGRGTSGVKTQYF. The full variable domain, completed using reference TRBV30 and TRBJ2-5, is SQTIHQWPATLVQPVGSPLSLECTVEGTSNPNLYWYRQAAGRGLQLLFYSVGIGQISSEVPQNLSASRPQDRQFILSSKKLLLSDSGFYLCAWGRGTSGVKTQYFGPGTRLLVL.

This rearrangement joins TRBV19 to TRBJ2-3; 10 nucleotides agree with TRBD2. Germline assignment: CDR1 LNHDA and CDR2 SQIVND (reference sequence). The CDR3 is made up of 19 amino acids. V gave up 2 bases and J gave up 0 bases; unmatched junction bases: 11. CDR3 nucleotides: TGTGCCAGTAGTATACCCCATAGCGGGGGGACGATTAGCACAGATACGCAGTATTTT. Translated: CASSIPHSGGTISTDTQYF.

The chain combines TRBV19 with TRBJ1-5, with 7 bases matching TRBD1. The CDR3 spans 15 residues. V was pared by 3 bases and J by 3 bases, with 5 bases of the junction left unmatched. From germline, CDR1 is LNHDA and CDR2 SQIVND (reference sequence). The CDR3 region is CASSMAGGNNQPQHF. CDR3 DNA sequence: TGTGCCAGTAGTATGGCAGGGGGTAACAATCAGCCCCAGCATTTT. The full variable domain, its missing parts supplied by reference TRBV19 and TRBJ1-5, is DGGITQSPKYLFRKEGQNVTLSCEQNLNHDAMYWYRQDPGQGLRLIYYSQIVNDFQKGDIAEGYSVSREKKESFPLTVTSAQKNPTAFYLCASSMAGGNNQPQHFGDGTRLSIL.

J is TRBJ2-5 and V is TRBV6-5; the match to TRBD2 covers 10 bases. The CDR3 is 16 residues long. Germline CDR1 reads MNHEY; CDR2 reads SVGAGI. Trimming at V came to 2 bases and at J to 2 bases, leaving 5 bases not matched to a gene. The CDR3: CASSYGASGGQETQYF. Written as DNA, the CDR3 is TGTGCCAGCAGTTACGGGGCTAGCGGGGGACAAGAGACCCAGTACTTC.

This chain links TRBV5-4 with TRBJ2-1; 9 positions match TRBD2. The germline V gene has CDR1 SGHNT and CDR2 YYREEE (reference sequence). V shed 7 bases, J shed 7 bases, and the junction held 12 bases outside the gene matches. The CDR3 loop spans 15 amino acids. The CDR3 protein is CASAVGGGARNEQFF. The CDR3 DNA is TGTGCCAGCGCGGTGGGCGGGGGGGCCAGGAATGAGCAGTTCTTC.

The chain links TRBV5-4 to TRBJ1-1; D uncertain. The CDR3 covers 13 residues. Germline V gives CDR1 SGHNT, CDR2 YYREEE (reference sequence). V lost 4 bases, J lost 8 bases, and 15 bases lay in between. CDR3 protein: CASSAGRDPEAFF. The DNA for the CDR3 is TGTGCCAGCAGCGCGGGTCGAGATCCAGAAGCTTTCTTT.

The chain is built from TRBV4-2 and TRBJ2-2; no firm D call. CDR1 LGHNA and CDR2 YNFKEQ come from the germline V gene. V lost 0 bases, J lost 3 bases, and 11 bases lay in between. CDR3 size: 16 residues. The CDR3 protein is CASSQDNQIYTGELFF. CDR3 coding DNA: TGTGCCAGCAGCCAAGACAACCAGATCTACACCGGGGAGCTGTTTTTT.

This sequence joins TRBV28 and TRBJ2-5, with D possibly being TRBD2 (7 bases). Germline CDR1 MDHEN, CDR2 SYDVKM. Trimming removed 3 bases from V and 9 bases from J, with 20 bases in between. CDR3 length: 15 residues. The CDR3 here is CASSLGGGTSKAQYF. In nucleotides, the CDR3 is TGTGCCAGCAGTTTGGGAGGGGGTACATCTAAGGCCCAGTACTTC.

The chain uses TRBV5-3 and TRBJ1-3; D is perhaps TRBD1 (5 bases). TRBV5-3 counts as an open reading frame of uncertain function. Deletions cut 5 bases from V and 6 bases from J, with 15 bases between. This CDR3 has 14 residues. The CDR3 reads CARRRRGTENTIYF. CDR3 bases: TGTGCCAGAAGACGGAGGGGTACGGAAAACACCATATATTTT.